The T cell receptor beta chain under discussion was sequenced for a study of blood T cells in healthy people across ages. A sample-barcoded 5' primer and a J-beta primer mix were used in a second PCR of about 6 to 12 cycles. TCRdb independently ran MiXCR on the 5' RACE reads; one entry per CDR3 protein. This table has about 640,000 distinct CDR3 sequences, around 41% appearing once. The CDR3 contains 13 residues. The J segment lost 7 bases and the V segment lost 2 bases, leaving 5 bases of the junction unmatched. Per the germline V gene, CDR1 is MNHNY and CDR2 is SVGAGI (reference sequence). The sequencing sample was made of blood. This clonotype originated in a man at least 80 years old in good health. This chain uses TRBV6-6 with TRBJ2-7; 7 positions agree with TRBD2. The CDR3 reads CASSYGGGGEQYF. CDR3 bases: TGTGCCAGCAGTTACGGTGGGGGAGGGGAGCAGTACTTC.